The present TCR beta chain was sequenced within a study of blood T cell repertoires in COVID-19. On the study more broadly: PBMCs, B-cell-depleted T cells, or T cells were the source of the cDNA or gDNA that made up the material.

Only in-frame clones appear in the TCRdb table, and some are missing; sequencing was by immunoSEQ multiplex PCR. The data show some 120,000 clones, roughly 82% seen once. The CDR3 has 14 residues. Germline V lookup: CDR1 SGHNT, CDR2 YENEEA. The ends were cut back, 2 bases at V and 8 bases at J, with 13 bases in the middle. The chain links TRBV11-3 to TRBJ2-1; the D is unclear. The sequence came from a human donor in a cohort sampled during active COVID-19. Specimen: peripheral blood. As DNA, the CDR3 is TGTGCCAGCAGCTTAACCCCCTCTAACCATGAGCAGTTCTTC. Protein: CASSLTPSNHEQFF.